This TCR beta chain was recorded in a study of T cell repertoires in cytomegalovirus infection. Study overall: Indications of both CMV infection and matching HLA type were provided by public TCR beta signatures.

Using its own MiXCR run on the reads, TCRdb lists one record per CDR3 protein. The data show around 440,000 distinct CDR3 sequences, with about 11% seen just once and around 9.6% held by the top ten. After removal of 4 bases from V and 7 bases from J, the junction contained 7 bases not matched to a gene. The CDR3 sequence is 15 residues long. Germline values: CDR1 MNHEY, CDR2 SVGAGI. Study outcomes and limitations: Clonotypes of TCR beta that were HLA-C-restricted and CMV-specific dominated the ex vivo response. Summed public TCR beta family frequency identified CMV carriers bearing the relevant HLA.

This clonotype was detected a few times. The antigen remains unidentified. Sequencing was done on a sample of PBMCs. The rearrangement uses TRBV6-5 and TRBJ2-3; 11 bases map to TRBD2. This TCR was recovered from a human donor in good health (CMV status not recorded). Some clones in this sample may be carry-over from other donors' samples. The CDR3 DNA follows: TGTGCCAGCAGTTGGGGACTAGCGGAGCTTCATACGCAGTATTTT. The encoded protein is CASSWGLAELHTQYF.